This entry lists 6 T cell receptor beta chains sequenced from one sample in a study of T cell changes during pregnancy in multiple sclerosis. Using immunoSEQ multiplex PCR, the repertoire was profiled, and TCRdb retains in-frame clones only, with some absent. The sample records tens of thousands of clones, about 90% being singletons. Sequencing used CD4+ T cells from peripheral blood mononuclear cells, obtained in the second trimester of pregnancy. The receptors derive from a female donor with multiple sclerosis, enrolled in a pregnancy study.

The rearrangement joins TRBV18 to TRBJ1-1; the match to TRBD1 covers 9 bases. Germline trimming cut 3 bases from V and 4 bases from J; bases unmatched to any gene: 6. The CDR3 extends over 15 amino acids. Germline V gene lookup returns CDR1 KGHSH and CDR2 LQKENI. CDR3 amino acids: CASSPTTGGLTEAFF. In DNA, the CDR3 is TGTGCCAGCTCACCTACCACAGGGGGCCTCACTGAAGCTTTCTTT.

The chain's CDR3 is CATSRRVAYEQYF. As DNA, the CDR3 is TGTGCCACCAGCAGACGGGTCGCCTACGAGCAGTACTTC. The V gene is TRBV15, the J gene TRBJ2-7; D remains unclear. Trimming left V 2 bases short and J 2 bases short, with 7 bases between. The CDR3 has 13 residues. From germline, CDR1 is LNHNV and CDR2 YYDKDF (reference sequence).

The CDR3 is CASSLNEGDTQYF. The CDR3, as DNA: TGTGCCAGCAGCCTCAACGAGGGAGATACGCAGTATTTT. V gene TRBV7-3 combines with J gene TRBJ2-3; weak D call: TRBD2 (5 bases). Germline V gene lookup returns CDR1 SGHTA and CDR2 FQGTGA. V lost 5 bases and J lost 5, with 11 bases in between. The CDR3 loop spans 13 amino acids. Filled out from reference TRBV7-3 and TRBJ2-3, the complete variable domain reads GAGVSQTPSNKVTEKGKYVELRCDPISGHTALYWYRQSLGQGPEFLIYFQGTGAADDSGLPNDRFFAVRPEGSVSTLKIQRTERGDSAVYLCASSLNEGDTQYFGPGTRLTVL.

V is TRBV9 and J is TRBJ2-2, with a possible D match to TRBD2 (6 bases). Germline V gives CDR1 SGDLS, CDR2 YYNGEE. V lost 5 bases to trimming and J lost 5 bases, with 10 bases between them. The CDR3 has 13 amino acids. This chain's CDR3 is CASSLGGTGELFF. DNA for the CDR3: TGTGCCAGCAGTCTTGGAGGGACCGGGGAGCTGTTTTTT.

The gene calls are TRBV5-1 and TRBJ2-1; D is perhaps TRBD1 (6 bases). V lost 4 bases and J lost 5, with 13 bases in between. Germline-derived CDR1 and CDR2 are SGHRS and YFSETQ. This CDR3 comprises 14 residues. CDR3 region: CASSRDRPDNEQFF. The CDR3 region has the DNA TGCGCCAGCAGCAGAGACAGGCCAGACAATGAGCAGTTCTTC.

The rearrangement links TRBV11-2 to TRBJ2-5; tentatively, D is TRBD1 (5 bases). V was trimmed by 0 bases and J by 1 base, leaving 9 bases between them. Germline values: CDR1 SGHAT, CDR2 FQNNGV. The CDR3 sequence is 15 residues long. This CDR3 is CASSLDGALQETQYF. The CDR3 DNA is TGTGCCAGCAGCTTAGATGGGGCTCTCCAAGAGACCCAGTACTTC. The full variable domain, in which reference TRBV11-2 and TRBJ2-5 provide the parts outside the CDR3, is EAGVAQSPRYKIIEKRQSVAFWCNPISGHATLYWYQQILGQGPKLLIQFQNNGVVDDSQLPKDRFSAERLKGVDSTLKIQPAKLEDSAVYLCASSLDGALQETQYFGPGTRLLVL.